Shown below are 13 T cell receptor beta chains from a single sample sequenced in a study of cytomegalovirus exposure and HLA in healthy donors. The PCR used 60 Vbeta and 13 Jbeta primers. Data came from immunoSEQ multiplex PCR; TCRdb stores just in-frame clones and leaves some out. The sample yields around 77,000 clones, 78% seen once. Sequenced: PBMCs. The receptor set was obtained from a man aged 35 to 55 in good health and CMV-seronegative.

The chain couples TRBV5-1 to TRBJ2-5; D possibly corresponds to TRBD1 (5 bases). This CDR3 spans 14 amino acids. V lost 4 bases to trimming and J lost 2 bases, with 12 bases between them. The germline V gene has CDR1 SGHRS and CDR2 YFSETQ. The CDR3 protein is CASSSGAGQETQYF. The CDR3 bases are TGCGCCAGCAGCAGTGGGGCTGGGCAAGAGACCCAGTACTTC.

The chain has TRBV7-9 and TRBJ1-3, with D possibly matching TRBD1 (6 bases). Trimming shortened V by 0 bases and J by 0 bases, and 12 bases separated the two germline ends. The CDR3 is made up of 17 amino acids. CDR1 is SEHNR and CDR2 is FQNEAQ in the germline V gene (reference sequence). In nucleotides, the CDR3 is TGTGCCAGCAGCTTAGCCTTGGGACATCTCTCTGGAAACACCATATATTTT. As protein: CASSLALGHLSGNTIYF.

The J gene is TRBJ1-2, the V gene TRBV6-6; TRBD1 matches at 11 bases. The CDR3 consists of 15 residues. V lost 5 bases, J lost 2 bases, and 4 bases stayed unmatched. From germline, CDR1 is MNHNY and CDR2 SVGAGI (reference sequence). Written as DNA, the CDR3 is TGTGCCAGCAGTCTCGGGACAGGGGGGAACTATGGCTACACCTTC. It specifies CASSLGTGGNYGYTF.

The rearrangement joins TRBV4-2 to TRBJ2-5, with D tentatively TRBD1 (6 bases). The CDR3 is made up of 15 amino acids. From germline, CDR1 is LGHNA and CDR2 YNFKEQ. V lost 3 bases and J lost 4, with 15 bases in between. CDR3 residues: CASSQSKGVRETQYF. The CDR3, as DNA: TGTGCCAGCAGCCAGTCGAAGGGGGTGCGAGAGACCCAGTACTTC.

This sequence joins TRBV6-6 and TRBJ1-4, with D maybe TRBD1 (5 bases). Deletions cut 3 bases from V and 0 bases from J, with 8 bases between. Germline CDR1 MNHNY, CDR2 SVGAGI (reference sequence). The CDR3 consists of 15 residues. The CDR3 loop reads CASSYRGATNEKLFF. The CDR3 DNA sequence: TGTGCCAGCAGTTATCGGGGGGCAACTAATGAAAAACTGTTTTTT.

V gene TRBV5-4 combines with J gene TRBJ2-2, with D possibly TRBD2 on 5 matching bases. The CDR3 length is 16 residues. Germline CDR1 reads SGHNT; CDR2 reads YYREEE (reference sequence). V shed 2 bases and J shed 4 bases, with 15 bases lying between them. CDR3 sequence (DNA): TGTGCCAGCAGCTTATCCGGACGGGGTCCCACCGGGGAGCTGTTTTTT. It translates to CASSLSGRGPTGELFF.

This chain links TRBV9 with TRBJ2-3; 10 nucleotides agree with TRBD1. Germline V lookup: CDR1 SGDLS, CDR2 YYNGEE. The CDR3 spans 15 residues. V lost 5 bases, J lost 3 bases, and 6 bases stayed unmatched. The CDR3 DNA reads as TGTGCCAGCAGGACCGGGACAGGGGAAACAGATACGCAGTATTTT. Translation gives CASRTGTGETDTQYF.

This rearrangement joins TRBV5-1 to TRBJ2-1, with a tentative D call TRBD2 (5 bases). Germline CDR1 is SGHRS and CDR2 is YFSETQ. The CDR3 covers 16 residues. Trimming took off 0 bases at V and 0 bases at J, with 10 bases between the two ends. In nucleotides, the CDR3 is TGCGCCAGCAGCTTGGAACCGGGGAGCTCCTACAATGAGCAGTTCTTC. Protein product: CASSLEPGSSYNEQFF.

The chain uses TRBV28 and TRBJ2-1, with 10 bases identical to TRBD2. V shed 5 bases and J 3 bases; nucleotides not matched to a gene: 7. Germline V lookup: CDR1 MDHEN, CDR2 SYDVKM. CDR3 length equals 16 residues. CDR3 amino acids: CASSPMTSGYYNEQFF. CDR3 nucleotides: TGTGCCAGCAGTCCTATGACTAGCGGGTACTACAATGAGCAGTTCTTC. Looking up the rest from reference TRBV28 and TRBJ2-1 gives the full variable domain: DVKVTQSSRYLVKRTGEKVFLECVQDMDHENMFWYRQDPGLGLRLIYFSYDVKMKEKGDIPEGYSVSREKKERFSLILESASTNQTSMYLCASSPMTSGYYNEQFFGPGTRLTVL.

V and J are TRBV6-1 and TRBJ2-7; perhaps TRBD2 as D (6 bases). Germline CDR1 and CDR2: MNHNS and SASEGT. There are 12 residues in the CDR3. Trimming removed 8 bases at V and 4 bases at J, with 12 bases between. The DNA for the CDR3 is TGTGCCAGCGTCGAGGAGGGATACGAGCAGTACTTC. Encoded protein: CASVEEGYEQYF.

The chain joins TRBV5-5 to TRBJ1-4; D not resolved. The CDR3 extends over 12 amino acids. Germline-derived CDR1 and CDR2 are SGHKS and YYEKEE (reference sequence). Between the trimmed V and J ends, which lost 7 bases and 6 bases, there was a span of 10 bases. In DNA, the CDR3 is TGTGCCAGCGAATTCGGGTATGAAAAACTGTTTTTT. Its protein is CASEFGYEKLFF. Full variable domain (remainder filled in from reference TRBV5-5 and TRBJ1-4): DAGVTQSPTHLIKTRGQQVTLRCSPISGHKSVSWYQQVLGQGPQFIFQYYEKEERGRGNFPDRFSARQFPNYSSELNVNALLLGDSALYLCASEFGYEKLFFGSGTQLSVL.

J is TRBJ1-1 and V is TRBV10-3, with D maybe TRBD1 (6 bases). Germline CDR1 ENHRY, CDR2 SYGVKD. Trimming removed 2 bases at V and 8 bases at J, with 12 bases between. CDR3 size: 13 residues. CDR3: CAISEGVTGEAFF. As DNA, the CDR3 is TGTGCCATCAGTGAGGGGGTTACAGGGGAAGCTTTCTTT.

This chain joins TRBV6-1 and TRBJ1-3; D call uncertain. CDR1 MNHNS and CDR2 SASEGT come from the germline V gene. V gave up 3 bases and J gave up 4 bases, with 22 bases separating them. This CDR3 comprises 18 residues. The CDR3 DNA sequence: TGTGCCAGCAGTGAGGCGGAGGGCTGGAAACCTCTAGGAAACACCATATATTTT. Protein product: CASSEAEGWKPLGNTIYF.